This T cell receptor (beta chain) was found in a study of shared clonotypes between healthy human individuals. V was clipped by 10 bases and J by 5 bases; unmatched bases: 13. The CDR3 is made up of 14 amino acids. Germline V gives CDR1 LNHDA, CDR2 SQIVND (reference sequence). Using immunoSEQ multiplex PCR, the repertoire was profiled, and TCRdb retains in-frame clones only, with some absent. The sample consists of some 1.5 million clones, around 97% of them appearing once. V gene TRBV19 combines with J gene TRBJ2-7; 8 bases map to TRBD1. The receptor was isolated from a man aged 25-45 years in good health. Material for sequencing was naive CD4+ T cells sorted from blood. Stated subset: CD45RA+ positively selected. CDR3 sequence reads: CATARGPGHHEQYF. CDR3 bases: TGTGCCACCGCCAGGGGGCCTGGTCACCACGAGCAGTACTTC. The full variable domain, its missing parts supplied by reference TRBV19 and TRBJ2-7, is DGGITQSPKYLFRKEGQNVTLSCEQNLNHDAMYWYRQDPGQGLRLIYYSQIVNDFQKGDIAEGYSVSREKKESFPLTVTSAQKNPTAFYLCATARGPGHHEQYFGPGTRLTVT.